This TCR beta chain was observed in a study of cytomegalovirus exposure and HLA in healthy donors. Study overall: In an earlier analysis, 95 million to 140 million unique TCR beta sequences were found from 150 million to 200 million T cells. Early released data comprised 75 million to 100 million unique TCRs from HLA-typed donors.

Study results and caveats: Earlier analysis looked at TCR beta V segments, and most were productive about 90% or about 30% of the time.

Researchers ran the PCR with 60 Vbeta and 13 Jbeta primers. TCRdb's table, derived via immunoSEQ multiplex PCR, lists solely in-frame clones and lacks some. In the table there are 150,000 or so clones, almost 80% of which are singletons. As regards this clone: Its antigen is undetermined.

The CDR3 totals 14 residues. From germline, CDR1 is SGDLS and CDR2 YYNGEE. The V gene end was trimmed by 3 bases and the J gene end by 9 bases; junction bases not matched to a gene: 4. The material sequenced was PBMCs. This chain links TRBV9 with TRBJ2-1, with 12 bases lining up with TRBD2. The origin of this receptor is a man in his forties in good health and CMV-seropositive. The CDR3 sequence: CASSAPSGRAEQFF. In DNA form, the CDR3 reads TGTGCCAGCAGCGCCCCTAGCGGGAGGGCTGAGCAGTTCTTC.